This entry lists 2 T cell receptor beta chains sequenced from one sample in a study of blood T cell repertoires in COVID-19. The data were produced by immunoSEQ multiplex PCR, yet TCRdb's version contains in-frame clones alone and is incomplete. The profile shows around 320,000 clones, roughly 87% of them singletons. Sequencing was done on a sample of peripheral blood. The source is a man younger than 30 with active or convalescent COVID-19.

Only one count was recorded for this clone. V is TRBV4-1 and J is TRBJ1-1; D is unresolved. The germline CDR1 and CDR2 sequences are MGHRA and YSYEKL. V lost 0 bases, J lost 1 base, and 3 bases lay in between. The CDR3 spans 13 residues. CDR3 protein: CASSQDGNTEAFF. The CDR3, as DNA: TGCGCCAGCAGCCAAGACGGGAACACTGAAGCTTTCTTT.

This chain joins TRBV9 and TRBJ2-2, with TRBD1 matching 9 bases. This CDR3 spans 17 amino acids. The germline V gene has CDR1 SGDLS and CDR2 YYNGEE. V trimming: 4 bases; J trimming: 5 bases; junction bases outside the gene matches: 12. The CDR3 DNA sequence: TGTGCCAGCAGCTCACGACCGGGACAGGGTTTTACCGGGGAGCTGTTTTTT. Its translation is CASSSRPGQGFTGELFF.